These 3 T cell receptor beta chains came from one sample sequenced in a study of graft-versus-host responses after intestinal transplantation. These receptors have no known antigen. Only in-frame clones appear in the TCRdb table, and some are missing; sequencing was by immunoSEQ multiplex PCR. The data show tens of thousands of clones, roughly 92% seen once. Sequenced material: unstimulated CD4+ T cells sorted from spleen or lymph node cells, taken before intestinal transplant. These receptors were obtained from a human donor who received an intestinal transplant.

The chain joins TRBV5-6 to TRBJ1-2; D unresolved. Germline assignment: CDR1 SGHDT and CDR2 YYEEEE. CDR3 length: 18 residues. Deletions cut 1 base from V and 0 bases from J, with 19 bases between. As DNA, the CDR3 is TGTGCCAGCAGCTTGAACCCCTTTCAATCGTCTGCTAACTATGGCTACACCTTC. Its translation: CASSLNPFQSSANYGYTF.

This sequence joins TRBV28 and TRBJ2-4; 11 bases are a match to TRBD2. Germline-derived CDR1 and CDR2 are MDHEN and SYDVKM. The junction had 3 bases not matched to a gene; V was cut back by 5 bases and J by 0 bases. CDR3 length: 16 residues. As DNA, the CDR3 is TGTGCCAGCAGTGGGACTAGCGGTGGAGCCAAAAACATTCAGTACTTC. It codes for CASSGTSGGAKNIQYF. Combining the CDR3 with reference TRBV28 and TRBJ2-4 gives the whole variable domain DVKVTQSSRYLVKRTGEKVFLECVQDMDHENMFWYRQDPGLGLRLIYFSYDVKMKEKGDIPEGYSVSREKKERFSLILESASTNQTSMYLCASSGTSGGAKNIQYFGAGTRLSVL.

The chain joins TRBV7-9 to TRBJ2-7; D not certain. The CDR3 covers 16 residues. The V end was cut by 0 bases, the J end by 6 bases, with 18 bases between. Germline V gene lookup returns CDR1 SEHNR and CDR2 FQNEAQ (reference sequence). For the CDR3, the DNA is TGTGCCAGCAGCTTAGCTAGGGAACAACGACCTGCCGAGCAGTACTTC. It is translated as CASSLAREQRPAEQYF.